This entry lists 8 T cell receptor beta chains sequenced from one sample in a study of blood T cell repertoires in COVID-19. Profiled with immunoSEQ multiplex PCR; TCRdb holds only in-frame clones, not every one. This sample yields tens of thousands of clones, of which around 88% are seen a single time; around 5% belongs to the top ten. Sequences were obtained from peripheral blood. These receptors all stem from a man aged 50-60 years with active COVID-19.

The CDR3 DNA reads TGTGCCAGCACTGAGGGCCAGAGCTATGGCTACACCTTC. Translated, it gives CASTEGQSYGYTF. The V call is TRBV9, the J call TRBJ1-2, with no clear D. CDR3 length: 13 amino acids. Trimming took off 6 bases at V and 4 bases at J, with 13 bases between the two ends. The germline V gene has CDR1 SGDLS and CDR2 YYNGEE.

The chain joins TRBV6-6 to TRBJ2-2; 8 nucleotides line up with TRBD1. The germline V gene has CDR1 MNHNY and CDR2 SVGAGI (reference sequence). After removal of 6 bases from V and 1 base from J, the junction contained 7 bases not matched to a gene. The CDR3 is 16 residues long. The CDR3 loop is CASRYQGAGNTGELFF. CDR3 coding DNA: TGTGCCAGCAGATATCAGGGGGCAGGGAACACCGGGGAGCTGTTTTTT.

The V call is TRBV28, the J call TRBJ2-5; 8 bases map to TRBD1. V lost 3 bases and J lost 2; bases outside the gene matches: 5. Germline CDR1 is MDHEN and CDR2 is SYDVKM. The CDR3 sequence is 15 residues long. CDR3: CASSFPGQVQETQYF. The CDR3 DNA reads as TGTGCCAGCAGTTTCCCGGGACAGGTTCAAGAGACCCAGTACTTC. The entire variable domain, with the rest obtained from reference TRBV28 and TRBJ2-5, is as follows: DVKVTQSSRYLVKRTGEKVFLECVQDMDHENMFWYRQDPGLGLRLIYFSYDVKMKEKGDIPEGYSVSREKKERFSLILESASTNQTSMYLCASSFPGQVQETQYFGPGTRLLVL.

This chain uses TRBV19 with TRBJ1-4; D perhaps matches TRBD1 (6 bases). The CDR3 extends over 15 amino acids. Germline loops: CDR1 LNHDA, CDR2 SQIVND (reference sequence). Trimming pared 5 bases from V and 8 bases from J, leaving 18 bases between. The CDR3 DNA reads TGTGCCAGTAGTCTCGGACCGGCGAGGGGGGAAAAACTGTTTTTT. Translation gives CASSLGPARGEKLFF.

CDR3 region: CASRSAGQKGEQYF. As DNA, the CDR3 is TGTGCCAGCCGGTCGGCGGGCCAGAAAGGCGAGCAGTACTTC. J is TRBJ2-7 and V is TRBV6-6, with a weak D call TRBD2 (5 bases). Trimming left V 8 bases short and J 6 bases short, with 20 bases between. There are 14 residues in the CDR3. CDR1 is MNHNY and CDR2 is SVGAGI in the germline V gene (reference sequence).

The chain couples TRBV5-3 to TRBJ2-5; 10 nucleotides match TRBD2. TRBV5-3 falls under the ORF class, with uncertain function. The CDR3 has 16 residues. The ends lost 4 bases at V and 0 bases at J; junction bases unmatched: 6. CDR3 in amino acids: CARSPPSGGDQETQYF. The CDR3 DNA sequence: TGTGCCAGAAGCCCTCCTAGCGGGGGCGACCAAGAGACCCAGTACTTC.

The chain uses TRBV12-3 or TRBV12-4 and TRBJ1-1; TRBD1 matches at 9 bases. Trimming cost V 6 bases and J 3 bases; bases outside gene matches: 2. This CDR3 is built from 13 residues. The DNA of the CDR3 is TGTGCCAGCAGACGACAGGGGGACACTGAAGCTTTCTTT. Translated, it gives CASRRQGDTEAFF.

This clone is a singleton in its sample. The rearrangement joins TRBV5-5 to TRBJ1-1, with D unresolved. Per the germline V gene, CDR1 is SGHKS and CDR2 is YYEKEE (reference sequence). V gave up 1 base and J gave up 6 bases, with 7 bases separating them. CDR3 length equals 12 residues. CDR3 coding DNA: TGTGCCAGCAGCTTGATCGGGGCTGAAGCTTTCTTT. Its translation is CASSLIGAEAFF.